The rows below give T cell receptor beta chains drawn from one sample of a study of T cell repertoires and Cas9 in healthy adults. The data were produced by immunoSEQ multiplex PCR, yet TCRdb's version contains in-frame clones alone and is incomplete. The sample lists about 14,000 clones; 75% to 90% were seen once. Sample: Tregs (CD4+, CD25+, CD127-, CD137-, CD154-) from PBMCs; culture status not recorded. The receptors derive from a human donor in good health. Both conserved end residues are part of each CDR3. The D gene is left open where the match is weak. A clone size is listed for some rows: how often the clone was seen (once, few, many), or a class if it is expanded.

TRBV7-7	TRBJ1-3	.	.	TGTGCCAGCAGCCTTACTGCCTGGGGAAACACCATATATTTT	CASSLTAWGNTIYF
TRBV7-2	TRBJ2-7	.	TRBD2	TGTGCCAGCAGCTTAGCACGGGGGGTTTGGAGCGAGCAGTACTTC	CASSLARGVWSEQYF
TRBV7-2	TRBJ2-7	.	.	TGTGCCAGCAGCTTAGCCGGACTATCTTACTACGAGCAGTACTTC	CASSLAGLSYYEQYF
TRBV14	TRBJ1-2	.	.	TGTGCCAGCAGCCAAGTAGGAGTTAACTATGGCTACACCTTC	CASSQVGVNYGYTF
TRBV6-5	TRBJ1-6	.	.	TGTGCCAGCAGTTACTCGTTCTCCTATAATTCACCCCTCCACTTT	CASSYSFSYNSPLHF
TRBV4-1	TRBJ2-1	.	.	TGCGCCAGCAGCCAAGCGGGGACTTTGGACGGGGAGCAGTTCTTC	CASSQAGTLDGEQFF
TRBV10-3	TRBJ1-2	.	TRBD1	TGTGCCATCACCGAAGCCCTAGGACAGGGCTTTAACTATGGCTACACCTTC	CAITEALGQGFNYGYTF
TRBV10-3	TRBJ2-2	.	.	TGTGCCATCAGAAACACCGGGGAGCTGTTTTTT	CAIRNTGELFF
TRBV11-3	TRBJ2-7	few	.	TGTGCCAGCAGCCACGGACAGTCGTCCTACGAGCAGTACTTC	CASSHGQSSYEQYF
TRBV20-1	TRBJ1-1	.	.	TGCAGTGCTACCCTAGGGACTGAAGCTTTCTTT	CSATLGTEAFF
TRBV14	TRBJ1-1	.	TRBD1	TGTGCCAGCAGCCAGGGAGGACAGGGGCGGAACACTGAAGCTTTCTTT	CASSQGGQGRNTEAFF
TRBV27	TRBJ1-3	.	TRBD1	TGTGCCAGCGGCAAAGACAGGGGAACTGGAAACACCATATATTTT	CASGKDRGTGNTIYF
TRBV5-1	TRBJ2-3	.	.	TGCGCCAGCAGGGTGACCGGGGCCACAGATACGCAGTATTTT	CASRVTGATDTQYF
TRBV19	TRBJ2-6	.	.	TGTGCCAGTAGTCCCAAGGACCGATACTCTGGGGCCAACGTCCTGACTTTC	CASSPKDRYSGANVLTF
TRBV7-2	TRBJ2-1	.	.	TGTGCCAGCAGCCAGGGTGTCCAAGAGCAGTTCTTC	CASSQGVQEQFF
TRBV18	TRBJ1-6	once	.	TGTGCCAGCTCACCGGCCCGGCTAGACATCACGCCCCTCCACTTT	CASSPARLDITPLHF
TRBV9	TRBJ2-1	.	TRBD1	TGTGCCAGCAGCGCAACCGGGACAGCTTTTAACAATGAGCAGTTCTTC	CASSATGTAFNNEQFF
TRBV4-1	TRBJ2-7	.	.	TGCGCCAGCAGCCAAGATTCTCGGACTGGCAGCTCCTACGAGCAGTACTTC	CASSQDSRTGSSYEQYF
TRBV7-8	TRBJ2-1	.	.	TGTGCCAGCAGCTTCGACAAACCGCAGTTCTTC	CASSFDKPQFF
TRBV27	TRBJ2-1	.	.	TGTGCCAGCAGCGGGAGAAATCGGTATGAGCAGTTCTTC	CASSGRNRYEQFF
TRBV7-2	TRBJ2-3	.	.	TGTGCCAGCAGCAGGCGCCGGGCGAACACAGATACGCAGTATTTT	CASSRRRANTDTQYF
TRBV10-3	TRBJ2-6	.	.	TGTGCCATCAGTTCCTTTCAGGGTTCTGGGGCCAACGTCCTGACTTTC	CAISSFQGSGANVLTF
TRBV5-6	TRBJ2-3	.	.	TGTGCCAGCAGCATACAGGGCACAGATACGCAGTATTTT	CASSIQGTDTQYF
TRBV5-4	TRBJ2-7	.	.	TGTGCCAGCAGCTTGAATCCCAAGGACGAGCAGTACTTC	CASSLNPKDEQYF